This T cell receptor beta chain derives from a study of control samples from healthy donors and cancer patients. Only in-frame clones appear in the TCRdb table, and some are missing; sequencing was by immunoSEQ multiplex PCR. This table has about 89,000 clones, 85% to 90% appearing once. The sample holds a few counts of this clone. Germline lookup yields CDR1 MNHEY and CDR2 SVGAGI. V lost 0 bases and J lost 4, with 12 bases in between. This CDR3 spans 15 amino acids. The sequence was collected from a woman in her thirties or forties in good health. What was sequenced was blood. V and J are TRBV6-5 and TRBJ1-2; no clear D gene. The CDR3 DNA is TGTGCCAGCAGTTACTCGATTTCAGGTCCCTATGGCTACACCTTC. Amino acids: CASSYSISGPYGYTF.